This T cell receptor beta chain was recovered during a study of early T cells in non-severe SARS-CoV-2 infection. Study at large: Alpha and beta chains were unpaired, from unsorted whole-blood bulk RNA.

The CDR3 is made up of 15 amino acids. Per germline, CDR1 MDHEN and CDR2 SYDVKM. V was pared by 6 bases and J by 4 bases, with 18 bases between. This clonotype was picked up many times. Molecules of cDNA were individually given unique molecular identifiers that were attached to them. TCRdb passed the 5' RACE reads through MiXCR, listing each CDR3 protein once. Found here are some 26,000 distinct CDR3 sequences, roughly 4.2% of them singletons; the top ten hold roughly 5.5%. V and J are TRBV28 and TRBJ1-2, with D maybe TRBD1 (6 bases). The sequence came from an adult who was a healthcare worker with PCR-confirmed SARS-CoV-2 infection or an uninfected control (not recorded which). The sequenced sample was whole blood. CDR3 sequence: CASRPGQRGIYGYTF. CDR3 DNA sequence: TGTGCCAGCAGGCCCGGACAGAGGGGGATCTATGGCTACACCTTC.